Below are 12 T cell receptor beta chains sequenced from a single sample in a study of naive and memory T cell subsets. Two oligonucleotides, mixed equimolar, formed the beta constant-region primer covering TRBC1 and TRBC2. One entry per CDR3 protein, called by TCRdb with MiXCR from the UMI-ligation and nested PCR reads. The sample shows fewer than 30,000 distinct CDR3 sequences, about 10% of them seen only once. The source material was effector memory CD4+ T cells from blood. Regarding subset: effector memory, CD45RA- CD27-. These TCRs come from a human donor in good health.

V is TRBV20-1 and J is TRBJ1-2; 10 nucleotides line up with TRBD1. The CDR3 runs 14 residues. With 3 bases clipped from V and 3 bases from J, the junction kept 4 bases outside the gene matches. The germline V gene encodes CDR1 DFQATT and CDR2 SNEGSKA (reference sequence). For the CDR3, the DNA is TGCAGTGCTAGGGGGACAGGGGCACACTATGGCTACACCTTC. Its translation is CSARGTGAHYGYTF.

This clonotype was seen ten or more times. The junction shows a germline mismatch at one end, possibly a read error. The rearrangement joins TRBV7-2 to TRBJ2-1, with D unresolved. CDR3 size: 11 residues. Germline V gene lookup returns CDR1 SGHTA and CDR2 FQGNSA. The CDR3 sequence is CASSYSDVEIF. The CDR3 coding sequence is TGTGCCAGCAGCTACTCGGATGTGGAGATCTTC. Looking up the rest from reference TRBV7-2 and TRBJ2-1 gives the full variable domain: GAGVSQSPSNKVTEKGKDVELRCDPISGHTALYWYRQSLGQGLEFLIYFQGNSAPDKSGLPSDRFSAERTGGSVSTLTIQRTQQEDSAVYLCASSYSDVEIFGPGTRLTVL.

This clonotype was picked up many times. This chain uses TRBV4-2 with TRBJ2-1, with 11 nucleotides matching TRBD1. Looked up from germline, CDR1 is LGHNA and CDR2 is YNFKEQ. Trimming at V came to 3 bases and at J to 3 bases, leaving 1 base not matched to a gene. CDR3 length equals 15 residues. Written as DNA, the CDR3 is TGTGCCAGCAGCCAGGGACAGGGGGGCTACAATGAGCAGTTCTTC. Its translation is CASSQGQGGYNEQFF.

The table lists this clonotype with many counts. The J gene is TRBJ2-1, the V gene TRBV7-6, with 16 positions matching TRBD2. Germline V gene data show CDR1 as SGHVS and CDR2 as FNYEAQ. This CDR3 is built from 17 residues. Losses at the gene ends were 1 base for V and 8 bases for J; bases not matched to a gene: 5. CDR3 bases: TGTGCCAGCAGCTTAGGGGGACTAGCGGGGGGGCCCTATGAGCAGTTCTTC. It codes for CASSLGGLAGGPYEQFF.

The genes are TRBV7-2 and TRBJ2-7; D gene ambiguous. This CDR3 comprises 15 residues. CDR1 and CDR2 from the germline V gene are SGHTA and FQGNSA. With 1 base removed from V and 6 bases from J, the gap between germline ends came to 16 bases. The CDR3 loop is CASSLDPPGLGEQYF. In DNA form, the CDR3 reads TGTGCCAGCAGCTTAGACCCCCCTGGTTTGGGCGAGCAGTACTTC.

The chain links TRBV6-2 or TRBV6-3 to TRBJ1-1; 7 nucleotides match TRBD1. This CDR3 region has 13 residues. Unmatched junction bases numbered 1, after V lost 2 bases and J lost 4 bases. Germline V gene sequence: CDR1 MNHEY, CDR2 SVGEGT. The CDR3 is CASSYGTVTEAFF. The CDR3 DNA sequence: TGTGCCAGCAGTTACGGGACAGTCACTGAAGCTTTCTTT.

This clonotype is medium-sized in the sample. The chain combines TRBV7-3 with TRBJ2-6, with 7 bases lining up with TRBD1. V dropped 4 bases and J dropped 2; count of bases not matched to a gene: 5. The germline V gene has CDR1 SGHTA and CDR2 FQGTGA. This CDR3 region has 16 residues. CDR3 in DNA: TGTGCCAGCAGCTCAAAGGGGACAGCTGGGGCCAACGTCCTGACTTTC. This sequence encodes CASSSKGTAGANVLTF.

Ten or more counts support this clonotype. This chain joins TRBV7-2 and TRBJ2-2; D is unclear. The length of the CDR3 is 13 residues. Trimming removed 1 base from V and 7 bases from J, with 7 bases in between. Germline V gene lookup returns CDR1 SGHTA and CDR2 FQGNSA. CDR3 sequence: CASSLETSGELFF. The CDR3 nucleotides read TGTGCCAGCAGCTTAGAGACGAGCGGGGAGCTGTTTTTT.

The gene calls are TRBV30 and TRBJ2-5; TRBD1 might be the D (7 bases). Germline V gene data show CDR1 as GTSNPN and CDR2 as SVGIG (reference sequence). There are 14 residues in the CDR3. Trimming stripped 5 bases from V and 4 bases from J, with 17 bases between. The chain's CDR3 is CAWGQGGRRETQYF. The CDR3, as DNA: TGTGCCTGGGGGCAGGGGGGACGGCGAGAGACCCAGTACTTC.

CDR3 DNA sequence: TGTGCCAGCAGCTTAAGCGCAGACGTCTGGAATGAGCAGTTCTTC. Translated, it gives CASSLSADVWNEQFF. The genes are TRBV7-2 and TRBJ2-1; D gene unclear. This CDR3 contains 15 residues. Germline V gene sequence: CDR1 SGHTA, CDR2 FQGNSA. V shed 2 bases and J shed 7 bases, with 15 bases lying between them.

This clonotype occurred many times. The rearrangement joins TRBV20-1 to TRBJ2-3, with 7 nucleotides matching TRBD2. From germline, CDR1 is DFQATT and CDR2 SNEGSKA (reference sequence). The CDR3 runs to 13 residues. CDR3 DNA sequence: TGCAAAGGGGCGGGAGCTGGCACAGATACGCAGTATTTT. Amino acid sequence: CKGAGAGTDTQYF.

The chain uses TRBV12-3 or TRBV12-4 and TRBJ1-6, with D hard to call. There are 14 residues in the CDR3. V gave up 2 bases and J gave up 8 bases, with 10 bases separating them. CDR3 sequence reads: CASSLMDRDSPLHF. The DNA of the CDR3 is TGTGCCAGCAGTTTAATGGATAGGGATTCACCCCTCCACTTT.